Listed below are T cell receptor beta chains from one sample, sequenced in a study of T cells after yellow fever vaccination. TCRdb re-analysed the 5' RACE reads in MiXCR, keeping a single row per CDR3 protein. This table has a few hundred thousand distinct CDR3 sequences, 6.2% appearing once. The sequencing here drew on PBMCs, taken 5 days after the yellow fever booster vaccination. The receptors were gathered from a man aged 30 to 45 who received the YFV17D yellow fever vaccine. CDR3s leave out the opening cysteine and the closing phenylalanine or tryptophan. The order of the fields is CDR3 protein, J gene, CDR3 length, V gene.

ASAQLLSTDTQY	TRBJ2-3	12	TRBV5-1
ASSGTGSNQPQH	TRBJ1-5	12	TRBV19
ASSMSSLANTGELF	TRBJ2-2	14	TRBV9
ASSINRVVDEQY	TRBJ2-7	12	TRBV19
ASSQSASGNGEQF	TRBJ2-1	13	TRBV3-1
ASSQDPPGGPGELF	TRBJ2-2	14	TRBV4-2
AWSSTGLSSYEQY	TRBJ2-7	13	TRBV30
ASSTDTTVFYGYT	TRBJ1-2	13	TRBV7-2
ASSPTNTEAF	TRBJ1-1	10	TRBV12-3/TRBV12-4
SARKTGSGELF	TRBJ2-2	11	TRBV20-1
ASSYSSLYEQY	TRBJ2-7	11	TRBV6-5
ASSPAHTSGRTSSYNEQF	TRBJ2-1	18	TRBV5-1
AIPADVRSGANVLT	TRBJ2-6	14	TRBV10-3
ASSRPGTGSSTF	TRBJ1-1	12	TRBV7-9
ASSLDGSSYNEQF	TRBJ2-1	13	TRBV7-6
ASSSRDRGLYEQY	TRBJ2-7	13	TRBV28
ASTETVSGNTIY	TRBJ1-3	12	TRBV3-1
ASSLGAVAETQY	TRBJ2-5	12	TRBV12-3/TRBV12-4
ASSLGPSGALNEQF	TRBJ2-1	14	TRBV7-3
ASSLTQDYGADTQY	TRBJ2-3	14	TRBV12-3/TRBV12-4
ASSKGRNTEAF	TRBJ1-1	11	TRBV27
ASSYLGQREAF	TRBJ1-1	11	TRBV6-2/TRBV6-3
ASSLLTTSAGPNTGELF	TRBJ2-2	17	TRBV11-2
ASSLLSGSSYNEQF	TRBJ2-1	14	TRBV5-1
ATSDDEPGLAGGEQY	TRBJ2-7	15	TRBV24-1
AWVTGTGGLEQF	TRBJ2-1	12	TRBV30
ASSYGGGTGTEETQY	TRBJ2-5	15	TRBV6-2/TRBV6-3
ASSPTADLGNTQY	TRBJ2-3	13	TRBV18
ATSFLRQSGANVLT	TRBJ2-6	14	TRBV15
ASSQGAHVQGETQY	TRBJ2-5	14	TRBV14
ASSQDFGDTQY	TRBJ2-3	11	TRBV4-3
ASSPPPGAGNKNIQY	TRBJ2-4	15	TRBV27
ASSPQGQGQPQH	TRBJ1-5	12	TRBV5-1
ASSLVERGPYNEQF	TRBJ2-1	14	TRBV5-1
SVAPGGGYT	TRBJ1-2	9	TRBV29-1
SVGGQGNEKLF	TRBJ1-4	11	TRBV29-1
SANDGGPLAGDPYNEQF	TRBJ2-1	17	TRBV20-1
ATSRDRDLASYNEQF	TRBJ2-1	15	TRBV15
ASSFEDLETQY	TRBJ2-5	11	TRBV5-1
SARGPGQGELYEQY	TRBJ2-7	14	TRBV20-1
ASSLGQLNQPQH	TRBJ1-5	12	TRBV28
ASSLSLTGGSIDTQY	TRBJ2-3	15	TRBV7-8
ASSQVGLSGANVLT	TRBJ2-6	14	TRBV4-3
ASSGGGGTGELF	TRBJ2-2	12	TRBV27
ASRDTSGSQETQY	TRBJ2-5	13	TRBV5-1
ASSLVFGDHGYT	TRBJ1-2	12	TRBV7-2